This T cell receptor (beta chain) derives from a study of T-cell reconstitution after alpha-beta-depleted transplantation in children. This CDR3 region has 13 residues. Germline values: CDR1 LNHDA, CDR2 SQIVND (reference sequence). Trimming removed 5 bases at V and 6 bases at J, with 14 bases between. Construction of the TCRbeta library involved unique molecular identifiers. One entry per CDR3 protein results from TCRdb running MiXCR on the PCR reads. The profile shows 500,000 to 750,000 distinct CDR3 sequences, 25% to 30% of them singletons. Source: PBMCs, taken before TCRalphabeta/CD19-depleted stem cell transplant. The chain employs TRBV19 and TRBJ2-7; maybe TRBD2 (5 bases). The receptor was isolated from a boy in the first two years of life with Wiskott-Aldrich syndrome, due to receive a stem cell transplant. The CDR3 DNA reads TGTGCCAGTAGTCCCGGGATTACCGGCGAGCAGTACTTC. Amino acids: CASSPGITGEQYF.